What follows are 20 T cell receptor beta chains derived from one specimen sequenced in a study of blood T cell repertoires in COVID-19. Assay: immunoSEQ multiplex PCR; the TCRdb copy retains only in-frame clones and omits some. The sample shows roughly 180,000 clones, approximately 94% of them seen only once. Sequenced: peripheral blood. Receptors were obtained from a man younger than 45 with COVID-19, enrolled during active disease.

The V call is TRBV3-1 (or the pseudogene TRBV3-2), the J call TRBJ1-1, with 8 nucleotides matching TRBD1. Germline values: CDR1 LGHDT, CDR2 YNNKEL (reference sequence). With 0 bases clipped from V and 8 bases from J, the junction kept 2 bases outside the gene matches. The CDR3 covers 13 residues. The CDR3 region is CASSQDRDREAFF. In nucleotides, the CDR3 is TGTGCCAGCAGCCAAGATCGGGACAGGGAAGCTTTCTTT.

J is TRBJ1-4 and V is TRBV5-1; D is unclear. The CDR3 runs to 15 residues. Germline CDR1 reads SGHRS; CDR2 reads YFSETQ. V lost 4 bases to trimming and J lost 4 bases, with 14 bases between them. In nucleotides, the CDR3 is TGCGCCAGCAGCATCCAACTAGCGGGTAATGAAAAACTGTTTTTT. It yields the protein CASSIQLAGNEKLFF.

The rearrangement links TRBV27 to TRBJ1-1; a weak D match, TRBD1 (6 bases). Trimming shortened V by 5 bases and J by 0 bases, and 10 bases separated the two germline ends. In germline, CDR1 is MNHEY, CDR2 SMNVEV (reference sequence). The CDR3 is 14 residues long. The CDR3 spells CASSQTGMNTEAFF. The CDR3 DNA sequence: TGTGCCAGCAGTCAAACAGGGATGAACACTGAAGCTTTCTTT.

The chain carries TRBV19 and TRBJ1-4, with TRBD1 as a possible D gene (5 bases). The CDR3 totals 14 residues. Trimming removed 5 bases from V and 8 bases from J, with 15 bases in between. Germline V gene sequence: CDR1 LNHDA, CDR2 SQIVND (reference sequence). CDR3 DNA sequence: TGTGCCAGTAGTTTGGACAAGGGCGGAGAAAAACTGTTTTTT. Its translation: CASSLDKGGEKLFF.

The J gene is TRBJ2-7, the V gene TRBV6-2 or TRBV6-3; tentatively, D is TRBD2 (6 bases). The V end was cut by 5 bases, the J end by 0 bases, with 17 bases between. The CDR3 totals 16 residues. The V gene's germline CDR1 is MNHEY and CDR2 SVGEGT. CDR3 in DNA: TGTGCCAGCAGTAGTCCCCCTGGGGGGATCTCCTACGAGCAGTACTTC. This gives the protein CASSSPPGGISYEQYF.

As DNA, the CDR3 is TGCAGTGCCTTCAGCACTGAAGCTTTCTTT. It codes for CSAFSTEAFF. The chain is built from TRBV20-1 and TRBJ1-1; D is uncertain. This CDR3 is 10 amino acids long. From germline, CDR1 is DFQATT and CDR2 SNEGSKA (reference sequence). The V end was cut by 6 bases, the J end by 4 bases, with 6 bases between.

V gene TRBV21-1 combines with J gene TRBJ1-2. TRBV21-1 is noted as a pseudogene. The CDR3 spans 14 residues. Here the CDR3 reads CASSKRRENYGYTF. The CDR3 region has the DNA TGTGCCAGCAGCAAACGGCGGGAGAACTATGGCTACACCTTC.

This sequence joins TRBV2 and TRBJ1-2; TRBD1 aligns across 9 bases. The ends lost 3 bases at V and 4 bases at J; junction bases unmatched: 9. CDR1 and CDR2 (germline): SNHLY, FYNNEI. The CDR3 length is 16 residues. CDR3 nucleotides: TGTGCCAGCAGTGATTCGGGGACAGGGCATAGCTATGGCTACACCTTC. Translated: CASSDSGTGHSYGYTF. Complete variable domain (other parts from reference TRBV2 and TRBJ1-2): EPEVTQTPSHQVTQMGQEVILRCVPISNHLYFYWYRQILGQKVEFLVSFYNNEISEKSEIFDDQFSVERPDGSNFTLKIRSTKLEDSAMYFCASSDSGTGHSYGYTFGSGTRLTVV.

Written as DNA, the CDR3 is TGCGCCAGCAGCTTGGGGCAGGGGAAGAGTGGAAACACCATATATTTT. Its protein is CASSLGQGKSGNTIYF. The chain recombines TRBV5-1 with TRBJ1-3; tentative D call: TRBD1 (6 bases). The V end was cut by 0 bases, the J end by 3 bases, with 13 bases between. The CDR3 spans 16 residues. Germline V CDR1 and CDR2: SGHRS, YFSETQ.

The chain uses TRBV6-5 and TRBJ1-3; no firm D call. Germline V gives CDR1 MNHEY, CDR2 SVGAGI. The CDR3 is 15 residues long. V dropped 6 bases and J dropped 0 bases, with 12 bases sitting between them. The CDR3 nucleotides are TGTGCCAGCAGCTCTACCGATCGCTCTGGAAACACCATATATTTT. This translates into CASSSTDRSGNTIYF.

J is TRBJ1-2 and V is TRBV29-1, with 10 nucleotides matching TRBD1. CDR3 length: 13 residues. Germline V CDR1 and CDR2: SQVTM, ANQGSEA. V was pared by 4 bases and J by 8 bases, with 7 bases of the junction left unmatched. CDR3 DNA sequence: TGCAGCGTTGCTTCCGGGACAGGGGACGGCTACACCTTC. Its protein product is CSVASGTGDGYTF.

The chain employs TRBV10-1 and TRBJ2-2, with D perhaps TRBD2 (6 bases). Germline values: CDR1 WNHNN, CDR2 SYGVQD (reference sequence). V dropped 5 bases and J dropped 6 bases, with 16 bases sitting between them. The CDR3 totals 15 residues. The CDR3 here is CASSPVVAEAGELFF. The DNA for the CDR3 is TGCGCCAGCAGTCCTGTGGTAGCGGAGGCCGGGGAGCTGTTTTTT.

CDR3 sequence reads: CASSPGQSYSSNYGYTF. The DNA for the CDR3 is TGCGCCAGCAGCCCGGGACAGTCGTATTCCTCTAACTATGGCTACACCTTC. This rearrangement joins TRBV5-1 to TRBJ1-2; 7 nucleotides match TRBD1. V shed 4 bases, J shed 0 bases, and the junction held 12 bases outside the gene matches. The CDR3 runs to 17 residues. Germline values: CDR1 SGHRS, CDR2 YFSETQ.

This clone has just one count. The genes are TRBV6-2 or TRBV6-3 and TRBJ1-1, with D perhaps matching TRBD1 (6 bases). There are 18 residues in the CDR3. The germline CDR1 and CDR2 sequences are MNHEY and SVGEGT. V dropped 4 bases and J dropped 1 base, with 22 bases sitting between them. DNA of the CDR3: TGTGCCAGCAGTTTGGGACAACTCAAAAAGGGGGAGAACACTGAAGCTTTCTTT. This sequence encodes CASSLGQLKKGENTEAFF.

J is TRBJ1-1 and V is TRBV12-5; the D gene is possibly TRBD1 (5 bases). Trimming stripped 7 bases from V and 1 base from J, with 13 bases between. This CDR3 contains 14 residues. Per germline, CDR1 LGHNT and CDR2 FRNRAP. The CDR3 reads CASVLTGGNTEAFF. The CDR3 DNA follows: TGTGCTAGTGTCCTGACCGGGGGGAACACTGAAGCTTTCTTT.

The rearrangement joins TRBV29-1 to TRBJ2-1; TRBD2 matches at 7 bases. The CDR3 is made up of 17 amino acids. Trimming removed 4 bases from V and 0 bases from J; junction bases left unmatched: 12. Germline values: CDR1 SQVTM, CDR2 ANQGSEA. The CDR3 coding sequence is TGCAGCGTTGGAGACTGGGGAGGGACTATCTCCTACAATGAGCAGTTCTTC. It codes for CSVGDWGGTISYNEQFF.

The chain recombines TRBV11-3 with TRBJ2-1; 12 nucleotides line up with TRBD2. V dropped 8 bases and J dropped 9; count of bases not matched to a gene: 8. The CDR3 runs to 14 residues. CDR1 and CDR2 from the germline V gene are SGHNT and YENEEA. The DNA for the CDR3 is TGTGCCAGCGCCCTAGCGGGGGGGCAAAGTGAGCAGTTCTTC. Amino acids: CASALAGGQSEQFF.

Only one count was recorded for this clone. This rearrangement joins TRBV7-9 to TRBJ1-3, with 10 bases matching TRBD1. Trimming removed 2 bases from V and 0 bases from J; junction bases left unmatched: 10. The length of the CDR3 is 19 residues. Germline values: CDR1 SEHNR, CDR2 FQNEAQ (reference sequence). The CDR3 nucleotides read TGTGCCAGCAGCTTACGAGGGGACAGGGGCGCGATCTCTGGAAACACCATATATTTT. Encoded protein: CASSLRGDRGAISGNTIYF.

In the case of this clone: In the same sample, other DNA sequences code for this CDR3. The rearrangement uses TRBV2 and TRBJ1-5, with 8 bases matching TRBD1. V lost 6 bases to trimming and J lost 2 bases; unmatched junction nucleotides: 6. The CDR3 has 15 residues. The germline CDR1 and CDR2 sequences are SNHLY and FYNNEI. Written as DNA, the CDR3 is TGTGCCAGCAGCGGACAGGGTCCGGGCAATCAGCCCCAGCATTTT. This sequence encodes CASSGQGPGNQPQHF.

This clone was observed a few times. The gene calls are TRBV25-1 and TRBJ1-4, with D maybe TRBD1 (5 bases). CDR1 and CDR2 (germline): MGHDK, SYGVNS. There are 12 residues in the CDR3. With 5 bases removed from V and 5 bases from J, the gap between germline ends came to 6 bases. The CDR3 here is CASSQGNEKLFF. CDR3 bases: TGTGCCAGCAGTCAGGGAAATGAAAAACTGTTTTTT.